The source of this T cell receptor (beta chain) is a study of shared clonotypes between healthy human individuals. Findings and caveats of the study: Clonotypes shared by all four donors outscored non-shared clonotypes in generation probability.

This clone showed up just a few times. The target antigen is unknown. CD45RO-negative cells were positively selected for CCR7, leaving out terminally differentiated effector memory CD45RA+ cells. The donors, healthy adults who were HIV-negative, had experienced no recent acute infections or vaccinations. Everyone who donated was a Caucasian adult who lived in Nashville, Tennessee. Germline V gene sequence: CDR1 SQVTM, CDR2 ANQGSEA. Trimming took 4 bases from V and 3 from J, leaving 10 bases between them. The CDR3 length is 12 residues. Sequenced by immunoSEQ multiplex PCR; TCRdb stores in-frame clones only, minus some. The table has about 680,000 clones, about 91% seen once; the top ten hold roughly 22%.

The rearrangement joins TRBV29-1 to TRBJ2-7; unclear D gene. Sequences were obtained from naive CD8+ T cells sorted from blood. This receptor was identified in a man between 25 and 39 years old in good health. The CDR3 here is CSVVGSRYEQYF. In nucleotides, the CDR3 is TGCAGCGTTGTTGGGTCCCGCTACGAGCAGTACTTC.